What follows is one T cell receptor (beta chain) and its context. Its matching antigen is unknown. These data come from a study of shared clonotypes between healthy human individuals. Findings of the study overall: Relative to their counterparts shared across all four donors, non-shared clonotypes exhibited diminished generation probabilities. Rarefaction gave evidence that sorted-subset sequencing remained incomplete despite large depth.

In the CD4+ fraction, cells were divided into CD45RA+ naive and CD45RA-negative memory subsets. Method: immunoSEQ multiplex PCR; TCRdb's copy keeps in-frame clones and lacks some. The sample includes under 1,900,000 clones, approximately 98.5% of them seen just once. There are 18 residues in the CDR3. V was trimmed by 5 bases and J by 4 bases, leaving 26 bases between them. Germline assignment: CDR1 SGHTA and CDR2 FQGNSA. The chain links TRBV7-2 to TRBJ2-5; perhaps TRBD2 as D (5 bases). This sequence was found in a man aged 25-45 years in good health. The specimen sequenced was naive CD4+ T cells sorted from blood. Documented subset: CD45RA+ positively selected. CDR3 in amino acids: CASSSELWRRAMGETQYF. The CDR3 DNA reads TGTGCCAGCAGCAGTGAACTCTGGCGGCGGGCCATGGGAGAGACCCAGTACTTC.